Presented here are 19 T cell receptor beta chains from one specimen sequenced in a study of T cells after posttransplantation cyclophosphamide. Clones were read by immunoSEQ multiplex PCR, and TCRdb kept only the in-frame ones, dropping some. The sample carries about 66,000 clones, around 93% recorded once. The sample comprised PBMCs. These receptors all stem from a woman in her twenties or thirties in good health and a related stem cell transplant donor.

The count of this clone is one. CDR3 residues: CASSIGGGTEAFF. In DNA form, the CDR3 reads TGTGCCAGTAGTATAGGAGGGGGGACTGAAGCTTTCTTT. The chain couples TRBV19 to TRBJ1-1; perhaps TRBD1 as D (6 bases). Trimming stripped 1 base from V and 5 bases from J, with 8 bases between. Per the germline V gene, CDR1 is LNHDA and CDR2 is SQIVND (reference sequence). The length of the CDR3 is 13 residues. Using reference TRBV19 and TRBJ1-1 for the parts outside the CDR3, the full variable domain is DGGITQSPKYLFRKEGQNVTLSCEQNLNHDAMYWYRQDPGQGLRLIYYSQIVNDFQKGDIAEGYSVSREKKESFPLTVTSAQKNPTAFYLCASSIGGGTEAFFGQGTRLTVV.

V gene TRBV18 combines with J gene TRBJ2-7; no clear D. V gave up 4 bases and J gave up 6 bases, with 7 bases separating them. CDR1 is KGHSH, CDR2 LQKENI, per germline. CDR3 length equals 11 residues. The CDR3 region is CASSQGSEQYF. The CDR3 nucleotides read TGTGCCAGCTCACAAGGTTCCGAGCAGTACTTC.

V and J are TRBV4-1 and TRBJ2-7; weak D call: TRBD1 (7 bases). There are 16 residues in the CDR3. Germline V CDR1 and CDR2: MGHRA, YSYEKL. Trimming took 1 base from V and 9 from J, leaving 22 bases between them. CDR3 protein: CASSQGWGGAEGAQYF. CDR3 coding DNA: TGCGCCAGCAGCCAAGGTTGGGGTGGGGCGGAGGGGGCGCAGTACTTC.

The V call is TRBV25-1, the J call TRBJ2-5; the D is unclear. The CDR3 runs 14 residues. The germline V gene has CDR1 MGHDK and CDR2 SYGVNS. Trimming shortened V by 3 bases and J by 2 bases, and 10 bases separated the two germline ends. The CDR3 sequence: CASSDTGPQETQYF. Here the CDR3 DNA reads TGTGCCAGCAGTGATACTGGGCCACAAGAGACCCAGTACTTC.

The chain combines TRBV15 with TRBJ2-5; 8 nucleotides match TRBD1. With 1 base clipped from V and 5 bases from J, the junction kept 9 bases outside the gene matches. Germline CDR1 and CDR2: LNHNV and YYDKDF (reference sequence). The length of the CDR3 is 16 residues. The CDR3 loop reads CATSRGSDRGDETQYF. The CDR3, as DNA: TGTGCCACCAGCAGAGGGTCCGACAGGGGTGACGAGACCCAGTACTTC. The complete variable domain, with remaining parts taken from reference TRBV15 and TRBJ2-5, reads DAMVIQNPRYQVTQFGKPVTLSCSQTLNHNVMYWYQQKSSQAPKLLFHYYDKDFNNEADTPDNFQSRRPNTSFCFLDIRSPGLGDTAMYLCATSRGSDRGDETQYFGPGTRLLVL.

This chain uses TRBV11-2 with TRBJ2-7, with 7 nucleotides matching TRBD1. The CDR3 consists of 15 residues. Germline V CDR1 and CDR2: SGHAT, FQNNGV. The V segment lost 4 bases and the J segment 4 bases; nucleotides outside the gene matches: 10. Written as DNA, the CDR3 is TGTGCCAGCAGCTCCCAACCGGGACAGTGGTACGAGCAGTACTTC. Its protein is CASSSQPGQWYEQYF.

V is TRBV30 and J is TRBJ1-2; D possibly corresponds to TRBD1 (5 bases). This CDR3 spans 13 amino acids. The germline V gene encodes CDR1 GTSNPN and CDR2 SVGIG (reference sequence). Trimming pared 4 bases from V and 7 bases from J, leaving 16 bases between. The chain's CDR3 is CAWKQAGNSGYTF. The CDR3 DNA sequence: TGTGCCTGGAAACAGGCAGGCAATAGTGGCTACACCTTC.

This chain links TRBV4-2 with TRBJ2-5, with 16 bases fitting TRBD2. V trimming: 3 bases; J trimming: 4 bases; junction bases outside the gene matches: 8. The CDR3 has 18 amino acids. Germline assignment: CDR1 LGHNA and CDR2 YNFKEQ. CDR3 bases: TGTGCCAGCAGCCATGCCGGGACTAGCGGGGGGGCCGGAGAGACCCAGTACTTC. Its translation is CASSHAGTSGGAGETQYF.

This rearrangement joins TRBV7-7 to TRBJ2-5; TRBD2 matches at 8 bases. J gave up 5 bases and V 5 bases, and 10 bases lay outside the gene matches. The CDR3 is 15 amino acids. Germline V lookup: CDR1 SSHAT, CDR2 FNYEAQ (reference sequence). The CDR3 nucleotides are TGTGCCAGCAGCCCCCAGGGACTAGAAGGCGAGACCCAGTACTTC. Translating gives CASSPQGLEGETQYF.

The J gene is TRBJ2-2, the V gene TRBV5-1; 9 nucleotides align to TRBD2. Germline CDR1 is SGHRS and CDR2 is YFSETQ. V dropped 2 bases and J dropped 1; count of bases not matched to a gene: 0. CDR3 length: 15 residues. This chain's CDR3 is CASSLAGGNTGELFF. The CDR3 nucleotides read TGCGCCAGCAGCTTAGCGGGGGGGAACACCGGGGAGCTGTTTTTT.

The J gene is TRBJ1-2, the V gene TRBV20-1, with D unresolved. The CDR3 consists of 11 residues. CDR1 and CDR2 (germline): DFQATT, SNEGSKA (reference sequence). V was cut by 6 bases and J by 8 bases, with 13 bases left in between. The CDR3 sequence: CSAMDRPGYTF. The CDR3 region has the DNA TGCAGTGCCATGGACCGGCCCGGCTACACCTTC.

This clone has more than one count but fewer than ten. The V call is TRBV23-1, the J call TRBJ1-1; D is possibly TRBD1 (5 bases). TRBV23-1 falls under the ORF class, with uncertain function. CDR3 length: 16 amino acids. V was shortened by 4 bases and J by 0 bases, with 15 bases between the two germline ends. The CDR3 nucleotides read TGCGCCAGCAGTCTGTGGACAATTAGAATGAACACTGAAGCTTTCTTT. This codes for CASSLWTIRMNTEAFF.

This clone has a single count. V usage is TRBV5-1 and J usage is TRBJ1-1; D gene unclear. This CDR3 has 13 amino acids. The V end lost 4 bases, the J end lost 7 bases, and 14 bases lay between the germline ends. Germline V gene lookup returns CDR1 SGHRS and CDR2 YFSETQ. The CDR3 nucleotides read TGCGCCAGCAGCCCCGACCCCACGATTGAAGCTTTCTTT. Its protein product is CASSPDPTIEAFF.

The chain employs TRBV19 and TRBJ2-5, with 12 bases matching TRBD2. With V trimmed by 6 bases and J by 2 bases, 1 base remained unmatched. The germline V gene encodes CDR1 LNHDA and CDR2 SQIVND (reference sequence). The CDR3 loop spans 14 amino acids. CDR3 region: CASRLAGGQETQYF. For the CDR3, the DNA is TGTGCCAGTAGACTAGCGGGGGGTCAAGAGACCCAGTACTTC.

The chain uses TRBV13 and TRBJ1-2, with D unresolved. Between the trimmed V and J ends, which lost 5 bases and 5 bases, there was a span of 18 bases. Germline CDR1 is PRHDT and CDR2 is FYEKMQ (reference sequence). This CDR3 has 15 amino acids. CDR3 loop: CASSAPDTGPYGYTF. The DNA of the CDR3 is TGTGCCAGCAGCGCCCCCGACACTGGCCCTTATGGCTACACCTTC.

This rearrangement joins TRBV5-4 to TRBJ1-2; no clear D. Germline CDR1 SGHNT, CDR2 YYREEE (reference sequence). The V end lost 4 bases, the J end lost 1 base, and 8 bases lay between the germline ends. This CDR3 spans 13 amino acids. The CDR3 bases are TGTGCCAGCAGCGCACCTGTTAACTATGGCTACACCTTC. It is translated as CASSAPVNYGYTF.

The chain couples TRBV2 to TRBJ2-1; 7 bases are shared with TRBD2. The junction had 8 bases not matched to a gene; V was cut back by 0 bases and J by 3 bases. The germline V gene encodes CDR1 SNHLY and CDR2 FYNNEI. The CDR3 sequence is 17 residues long. DNA of the CDR3: TGTGCCAGCAGTGAAGCGCTTTACCCTAGCGGCTACAATGAGCAGTTCTTC. This sequence encodes CASSEALYPSGYNEQFF.

This chain uses TRBV4-1 with TRBJ1-3; D remains unclear. Germline V gene sequence: CDR1 MGHRA, CDR2 YSYEKL. The V end was cut by 1 base, the J end by 0 bases, with 13 bases between. The CDR3 is 17 residues long. CDR3 in DNA: TGCGCCAGCAGCCAAGGGTTAACTGGGAACTCTGGAAACACCATATATTTT. Encoded protein: CASSQGLTGNSGNTIYF.

The chain recombines TRBV19 with TRBJ1-5, with D tentatively TRBD1 (5 bases). The ends were cut back, 9 bases at V and 4 bases at J, with 19 bases in the middle. Germline assignment: CDR1 LNHDA and CDR2 SQIVND (reference sequence). The CDR3 runs to 15 residues. CDR3 protein: CASNLRGGGNQPQHF. In DNA, the CDR3 is TGTGCCAGCAACCTCCGGGGGGGTGGAAATCAGCCCCAGCATTTT.